The 6 T cell receptor beta chains given below trace back to one sample, sequenced in a study of T cells after yellow fever vaccination. TCRdb re-called the 5' RACE reads through MiXCR, storing one row per CDR3 protein. The sample carries 500,000 to 650,000 distinct CDR3 sequences, about 12% recorded once. The material sequenced was PBMCs, taken on the day of the yellow fever booster vaccination. These TCRs come from a man in his thirties or forties who received the YFV17D yellow fever vaccine.

This clonotype was counted only a few times. The chain couples TRBV6-2 or TRBV6-3 to TRBJ2-1, with D hard to call. Trimming removed 6 bases from V and 8 bases from J, with 11 bases in between. This CDR3 comprises 12 residues. Germline V CDR1 and CDR2: MNHEY, SVGEGT. The CDR3 DNA follows: TGTGCCAGCAGCCCAGTCTGGGATGAGCAGTTCTTC. Translation gives CASSPVWDEQFF.

This clonotype was picked up a small number of times. The genes are TRBV7-2 and TRBJ2-3; no clear D gene. CDR3 length: 14 amino acids. Per germline, CDR1 SGHTA and CDR2 FQGNSA. Trimming took off 0 bases at V and 6 bases at J, with 10 bases between the two ends. The CDR3 here is CASSLAPISDTQYF. The CDR3 DNA follows: TGTGCCAGCAGCTTAGCGCCGATCTCGGATACGCAGTATTTT.

The table lists this clonotype with a few counts. The chain employs TRBV7-2 and TRBJ2-5; 10 bases map to TRBD1. There are 13 residues in the CDR3. J lost 5 bases, V lost 8 bases, and 5 bases had no gene match. The germline gives CDR1 SGHTA, CDR2 FQGNSA. The CDR3 DNA sequence: TGTGCCAGCGACAGGGGGCCGCGGGAGACCCAGTACTTC. Translating gives CASDRGPRETQYF.

The sample holds a few counts of this clonotype. The chain combines TRBV5-6 with TRBJ2-7; the match to TRBD2 covers 9 bases. The CDR3 is made up of 15 amino acids. J lost 4 bases, V lost 0 bases, and 5 bases had no gene match. CDR1 and CDR2 from the germline V gene are SGHDT and YYEEEE. CDR3 sequence reads: CASSLVGLATYEQYF. CDR3 coding DNA: TGTGCCAGCAGCTTGGTTGGACTAGCGACTTACGAGCAGTACTTC. Supplemented by reference TRBV5-6 and TRBJ2-7, the full variable domain reads DAGVTQSPTHLIKTRGQQVTLRCSPKSGHDTVSWYQQALGQGPQFIFQYYEEEERQRGNFPDRFSGHQFPNYSSELNVNALLLGDSALYLCASSLVGLATYEQYFGPGTRLTVT.

In this sample, this clonotype turned up a few times. Here the CDR3 reads CASSPGTGNGHEQYF. DNA for the CDR3: TGCGCCAGCAGCCCAGGAACAGGGAACGGTCACGAGCAGTACTTC. The rearrangement uses TRBV5-1 and TRBJ2-7; weak D call: TRBD1 (6 bases). The CDR3 totals 15 residues. Trimming shortened V by 4 bases and J by 5 bases, and 19 bases separated the two germline ends. Germline CDR1 and CDR2: SGHRS and YFSETQ.

The chain is built from TRBV12-3 or TRBV12-4 and TRBJ1-1, with D hard to call. V lost 6 bases to trimming and J lost 3 bases, with 14 bases between them. This CDR3 contains 14 residues. CDR3 DNA sequence: TGTGCCAGCAGCCTATTTGGGTTCGACACTGAAGCTTTCTTT. Translation: CASSLFGFDTEAFF.